Presented here are 8 T cell receptor beta chains from one specimen sequenced in a study of CD8+CD57+ T cells in acquired aplastic anemia. The template used for profiling TCR beta VDJ and CDR3 was genomic DNA. TCRdb recomputed calls from the reads with MiXCR, one row per CDR3 protein. The sample holds a few hundred thousand distinct CDR3 sequences, roughly 57% seen once. The sequenced material came from sorted CD4+, CD8+, or CD8+CD57+ T cells (not recorded which) from PBMCs. These receptor sequences come from a human donor in good health.

Many counts were recorded for this clonotype. The rearrangement uses TRBV10-1 and TRBJ2-5, with TRBD2 matching 8 bases. V was clipped by 3 bases and J by 5 bases; unmatched bases: 20. Germline CDR1 reads WNHNN; CDR2 reads SYGVQD (reference sequence). CDR3 length: 19 amino acids. The CDR3 sequence: CASSDSPAGREGPGETQYF. For the CDR3, the DNA is TGCGCCAGCAGTGACAGTCCAGCCGGGAGGGAAGGCCCGGGGGAGACCCAGTACTTC.

The V call is TRBV2, the J call TRBJ2-7, with TRBD1 matching over 8 bases. Germline CDR1 is SNHLY and CDR2 is FYNNEI. The CDR3 has 14 amino acids. V was pared by 8 bases and J by 5 bases, with 11 bases of the junction left unmatched. The CDR3 sequence: CASGPPRGQDEQYF. In nucleotides, the CDR3 is TGTGCCAGCGGACCTCCCAGGGGGCAGGACGAGCAGTACTTC.

This sequence joins TRBV10-3 and TRBJ1-1; TRBD1 might be the D (5 bases). V dropped 0 bases and J dropped 0 bases, with 8 bases sitting between them. The germline gives CDR1 ENHRY, CDR2 SYGVKD. The CDR3 loop spans 15 amino acids. The CDR3, as DNA: TGTGCCATCAGTGAGTCGACAGATATGAACACTGAAGCTTTCTTT. Encoded protein: CAISESTDMNTEAFF.

The chain carries TRBV7-3 and TRBJ1-3, with D perhaps TRBD1 (5 bases). The CDR3 loop spans 16 amino acids. Trimming removed 5 bases from V and 3 bases from J, with 17 bases in between. CDR1 is SGHTA and CDR2 is FQGTGA in the germline V gene. The CDR3 spells CASSDSYRRGGNTIYF. DNA of the CDR3: TGTGCCAGCAGCGACTCCTACCGAAGGGGTGGAAACACCATATATTTT.

Concerning this clonotype itself: A read error may account for a junction end that differs from germline. V usage is TRBV19 and J usage is TRBJ1-2; possible D gene TRBD1, 5 bases. CDR1 and CDR2 (germline): LNHDA, SQIVND (reference sequence). This CDR3 spans 14 amino acids. This chain's CDR3 is CAGSQPGRSDGYTF. CDR3 in DNA: TGTGCCGGTAGTCAGCCAGGGCGGAGCGATGGCTACACCTTC.

On this clonotype itself: The conserved final phenylalanine or tryptophan is absent from the CDR3, which likely points to a read error. The V gene is TRBV27, the J gene TRBJ2-2; D is undetermined. V lost 0 bases to trimming and J lost 7 bases, with 6 bases between them. Germline V CDR1 and CDR2: MNHEY, SMNVEV (reference sequence). The CDR3 sequence is 13 residues long. This chain's CDR3 is CASSLSVSGELFL. The CDR3 DNA is TGTGCCAGCAGTTTATCAGTGAGCGGGGAGCTGTTTCTT.

This chain uses TRBV2 with TRBJ2-5, with D hard to call. The CDR3 totals 13 residues. The ends were cut back, 5 bases at V and 4 bases at J, with 11 bases in the middle. The germline V gene has CDR1 SNHLY and CDR2 FYNNEI. CDR3 residues: CASSSEARETQYF. CDR3 DNA sequence: TGTGCCAGCAGTTCAGAAGCGAGAGAGACCCAGTACTTC.

Notes on this clonotype: One end of the junction does not line up with germline, which may come from a read error. The chain links TRBV10-3 to TRBJ2-1; possible D gene TRBD2, 6 bases. Germline V gene data show CDR1 as ENHRY and CDR2 as SYGVKD. This CDR3 has 14 residues. Written as DNA, the CDR3 is TGTGCCAGCAGTAAATCCGGGACTCACAATGAGCAGTTCTTC. As protein: CASSKSGTHNEQFF.